This TCR beta chain was found in a study of cytomegalovirus exposure and HLA in healthy donors. V lost 7 bases, J lost 6 bases, and 14 bases lay in between. CDR1 MNHNS and CDR2 SASEGT come from the germline V gene. This CDR3 has 13 residues. PCR amplification relied on 60 Vbeta primers (plus 13 Jbeta primers). The table came from immunoSEQ multiplex PCR; TCRdb's copy has only in-frame clones and leaves some out. The table shows roughly 100,000 clones, with 71% occurring only once. Only a few counts were recorded for this clone. This clonotype originated in a female donor in good health and CMV-seronegative. Sample: PBMCs. V is TRBV6-1 and J is TRBJ2-3; TRBD2 is a possible D gene (5 bases). The CDR3 sequence: CASTSGGWDTQYF. The CDR3 DNA reads as TGTGCCAGCACTTCTGGAGGATGGGATACGCAGTATTTT.